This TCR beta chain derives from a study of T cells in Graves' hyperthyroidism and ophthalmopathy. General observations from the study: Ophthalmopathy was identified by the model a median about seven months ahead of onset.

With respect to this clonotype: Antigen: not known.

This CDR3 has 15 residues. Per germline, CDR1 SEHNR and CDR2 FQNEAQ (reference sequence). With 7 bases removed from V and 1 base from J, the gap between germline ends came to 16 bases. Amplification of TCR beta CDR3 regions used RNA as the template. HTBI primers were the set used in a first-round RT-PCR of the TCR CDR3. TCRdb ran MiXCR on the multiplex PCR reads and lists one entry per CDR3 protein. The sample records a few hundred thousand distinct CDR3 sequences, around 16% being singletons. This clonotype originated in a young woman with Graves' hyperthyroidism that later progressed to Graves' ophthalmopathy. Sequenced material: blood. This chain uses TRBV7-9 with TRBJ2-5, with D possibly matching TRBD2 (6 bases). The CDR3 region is CASTRSEGVQETQYF. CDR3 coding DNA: TGTGCCAGCACCAGATCGGAGGGCGTCCAAGAGACCCAGTACTTC.